These T cell receptor beta chains were read from a single sample in a study of T cells in Graves' hyperthyroidism and ophthalmopathy. MiXCR, run by TCRdb on the multiplex PCR reads, gives a single entry per CDR3 protein. This repertoire shows roughly 640,000 distinct CDR3 sequences, around 15% found once; its top ten account for more than 3%. Specimen: blood. These receptors came from a woman aged 40-49 years with Graves' ophthalmopathy. Both conserved end residues are part of each CDR3. D genes are given only for firm matches. Clone sizes are given selectively: once, few, many, or a class where the clone is expanded.

D gene: TRBD2; clone size: NA; J gene: TRBJ2-7; CDR3 length: 14; V gene: TRBV20-1; CDR3 DNA: TGCAGTGCTCGAACTAGCGGGAGCCTCCACGAGCAGTACTTC; CDR3 protein: CSARTSGSLHEQYF
D gene: NA; clone size: NA; J gene: TRBJ1-4; CDR3 length: 15; V gene: TRBV11-2; CDR3 DNA: TGTGCCAGCAGCAGGTTTGGGGGTGGAAATGAAAAACTGTTTTTT; CDR3 protein: CASSRFGGGNEKLFF
D gene: TRBD1; clone size: NA; J gene: TRBJ1-1; CDR3 length: 14; V gene: TRBV2; CDR3 DNA: TGTGCCAGCATTGGACAGGGGGAGCGAACTGAAGCTTTCTTT; CDR3 protein: CASIGQGERTEAFF
D gene: TRBD2; clone size: NA; J gene: TRBJ2-2; CDR3 length: 15; V gene: TRBV18; CDR3 DNA: TGTGCCAGCCCACTAGCGGGGAGTTCCACCGGGGAGCTGTTTTTT; CDR3 protein: CASPLAGSSTGELFF
D gene: TRBD2; clone size: NA; J gene: TRBJ2-1; CDR3 length: 15; V gene: TRBV29-1; CDR3 DNA: TGCAGCGTTACAAGGACTAGCGGGCCCTACAATGAGCAGTTCTTC; CDR3 protein: CSVTRTSGPYNEQFF
D gene: TRBD1; clone size: many; J gene: TRBJ2-7; CDR3 length: 15; V gene: TRBV10-3; CDR3 DNA: TGTGCCATCAGGTCCCCCGGGACAGGGGCCTACGAGCAGTACTTC; CDR3 protein: CAIRSPGTGAYEQYF
D gene: TRBD1; clone size: few; J gene: TRBJ2-7; CDR3 length: 15; V gene: TRBV6-1; CDR3 DNA: TGTGCCAGCAGTTCGACGGGACAGTCCCCCTACGAGCAGTACTTC; CDR3 protein: CASSSTGQSPYEQYF
D gene: NA; clone size: few; J gene: TRBJ1-3; CDR3 length: 14; V gene: TRBV2; CDR3 DNA: TGTGCCACCGATACAGGCGGAACCCGTGGCACCATATATTTT; CDR3 protein: CATDTGGTRGTIYF
D gene: NA; clone size: many; J gene: TRBJ2-7; CDR3 length: 13; V gene: TRBV20-1; CDR3 DNA: TGCAGTGCTAGAATTACAGGGATCCACGAGCAGTACTTC; CDR3 protein: CSARITGIHEQYF
D gene: TRBD2; clone size: many; J gene: TRBJ2-1; CDR3 length: 17; V gene: TRBV20-1; CDR3 DNA: TGCAGTGCTAGAGATCCGTCTAGCGGCGGCTCCTACAATGAGCAGTTCTTC; CDR3 protein: CSARDPSSGGSYNEQFF
D gene: NA; clone size: many; J gene: TRBJ1-5; CDR3 length: 16; V gene: TRBV6-1; CDR3 DNA: TGTGCCAGCAGTCCTCGGGGCTATGATAGCAATCAGCCCCAGCATTTT; CDR3 protein: CASSPRGYDSNQPQHF
D gene: NA; clone size: once; J gene: TRBJ2-1; CDR3 length: 15; V gene: TRBV9; CDR3 DNA: TGTGCCAGCAGCGTAACAGGGAGCTCCTACAATGAGCAGTTCTTC; CDR3 protein: CASSVTGSSYNEQFF
D gene: NA; clone size: many; J gene: TRBJ2-5; CDR3 length: 15; V gene: TRBV18; CDR3 DNA: TGTGCCAGCTCACCACGCACGGGGTACCAAGAGACCCAGTACTTC; CDR3 protein: CASSPRTGYQETQYF
D gene: TRBD2; clone size: NA; J gene: TRBJ2-3; CDR3 length: 17; V gene: TRBV20-1; CDR3 DNA: TGCAGTGCTAGAGAGGCTAGCGGGGGGTGGGTGGCAGATACGCAGTATTTT; CDR3 protein: CSAREASGGWVADTQYF
D gene: NA; clone size: many; J gene: TRBJ1-1; CDR3 length: 12; V gene: TRBV20-1; CDR3 DNA: TGCAGTACTGGAAAGGGTAACACTGAAGCTTTCTTT; CDR3 protein: CSTGKGNTEAFF
D gene: NA; clone size: NA; J gene: TRBJ1-1; CDR3 length: 13; V gene: TRBV29-1; CDR3 DNA: TGCAGCGTTGAAGTGCTGGTAAACACTGAAGCTTTCTTT; CDR3 protein: CSVEVLVNTEAFF
D gene: NA; clone size: many; J gene: TRBJ2-3; CDR3 length: 12; V gene: TRBV5-1; CDR3 DNA: TGCGCCAGCAGGGCCGGCGGGGATACGCAGTATTTT; CDR3 protein: CASRAGGDTQYF
D gene: NA; clone size: NA; J gene: TRBJ2-1; CDR3 length: 13; V gene: TRBV19; CDR3 DNA: TGTGCCAGTAGTGCTAACCCGGGGAATGAGCAGTTCTTC; CDR3 protein: CASSANPGNEQFF
D gene: NA; clone size: NA; J gene: TRBJ2-4; CDR3 length: 14; V gene: TRBV18; CDR3 DNA: TGTGCCAGCTCGCCCGGGTTGACAGTGGACATTCAGTACTTC; CDR3 protein: CASSPGLTVDIQYF
D gene: NA; clone size: NA; J gene: TRBJ2-2; CDR3 length: 16; V gene: TRBV5-1; CDR3 DNA: TGCGCCAGCAGCTTGGGGTGGGCTGGAAACACCGGGGAGCTGTTTTTT; CDR3 protein: CASSLGWAGNTGELFF
D gene: NA; clone size: few; J gene: TRBJ1-1; CDR3 length: 13; V gene: TRBV18; CDR3 DNA: TGTGCCAGCTCACCAGACGGAGTAGCCCAGGCTTTCTTT; CDR3 protein: CASSPDGVAQAFF
D gene: NA; clone size: few; J gene: TRBJ1-6; CDR3 length: 13; V gene: TRBV7-9; CDR3 DNA: TGTGCCAGCAGTGACGAGCGTTTTTCACCCCTCCACTTT; CDR3 protein: CASSDERFSPLHF
D gene: NA; clone size: NA; J gene: TRBJ1-1; CDR3 length: 13; V gene: TRBV10-1; CDR3 DNA: TGCGCCAGCAGTGAGAACTCGAACACTGAAGCTTTCTTT; CDR3 protein: CASSENSNTEAFF
D gene: NA; clone size: NA; J gene: TRBJ1-2; CDR3 length: 14; V gene: TRBV28; CDR3 DNA: TGTGCCAGCAGTCTGACCGTCCAGGTCGATGGCTACACCTTC; CDR3 protein: CASSLTVQVDGYTF
D gene: NA; clone size: many; J gene: TRBJ2-3; CDR3 length: 13; V gene: TRBV30; CDR3 DNA: TGTGCCTGGAGTGTATTCGGAGGGCGTACGCAGTATTTT; CDR3 protein: CAWSVFGGRTQYF
D gene: NA; clone size: many; J gene: TRBJ2-7; CDR3 length: 14; V gene: TRBV18; CDR3 DNA: TGTGCCAGCTCACCGGTTTCGAACTCCTACGAGCAGTACTTC; CDR3 protein: CASSPVSNSYEQYF
D gene: NA; clone size: NA; J gene: TRBJ2-1; CDR3 length: 19; V gene: TRBV7-9; CDR3 DNA: TGTGCCAGCAGCTACAGCACGGCTAAGGGGGCGGGATTCTACAATGAGCAGTTCTTC; CDR3 protein: CASSYSTAKGAGFYNEQFF
D gene: TRBD2; clone size: NA; J gene: TRBJ2-3; CDR3 length: 15; V gene: TRBV30; CDR3 DNA: TGTGCCTGGATTGGACGGACGGGGGGGGCAGATACGCAGTATTTT; CDR3 protein: CAWIGRTGGADTQYF
D gene: NA; clone size: NA; J gene: TRBJ1-5; CDR3 length: 14; V gene: TRBV6-5; CDR3 DNA: TGTGCCAGCAGTTACGACGGCACCAATCAGCCCCAGCATTTT; CDR3 protein: CASSYDGTNQPQHF
D gene: NA; clone size: NA; J gene: TRBJ1-4; CDR3 length: 15; V gene: TRBV19; CDR3 DNA: TGTGCCAGTAACCGGCGGCAGGGCCCGGGTGAAAAACTGTTTTTT; CDR3 protein: CASNRRQGPGEKLFF
D gene: NA; clone size: many; J gene: TRBJ2-7; CDR3 length: 15; V gene: TRBV5-1; CDR3 DNA: TGCGCCAGCAGCCCGACACCTCAGACCTCCTACGAGCAGTACTTC; CDR3 protein: CASSPTPQTSYEQYF
D gene: NA; clone size: NA; J gene: TRBJ1-1; CDR3 length: 13; V gene: TRBV9; CDR3 DNA: TGTGCCAGCAGCGTAGAGGGGCAGACTGAAGCTTTCTTT; CDR3 protein: CASSVEGQTEAFF
D gene: TRBD1; clone size: few; J gene: TRBJ1-5; CDR3 length: 14; V gene: TRBV20-1; CDR3 DNA: TGCAGTGCTAGGGGGGACAGGGGAAATCAGCCCCAGCATTTT; CDR3 protein: CSARGDRGNQPQHF
D gene: TRBD1; clone size: few; J gene: TRBJ1-5; CDR3 length: 17; V gene: TRBV6-5; CDR3 DNA: TGTGCCAGCAGTTCCACAGGGGACGCATTGGGCAATCAGCCCCAGCATTTT; CDR3 protein: CASSSTGDALGNQPQHF
D gene: NA; clone size: NA; J gene: TRBJ2-3; CDR3 length: 15; V gene: TRBV28; CDR3 DNA: TGTGCCAGCAGTTTTTTAGCGGCGGTGGGAGATACGCAGTATTTT; CDR3 protein: CASSFLAAVGDTQYF
D gene: NA; clone size: few; J gene: TRBJ2-5; CDR3 length: 13; V gene: TRBV9; CDR3 DNA: TGTGCCAGCAGTCTGGGTGGTTTTGAGACCCAGTACTTC; CDR3 protein: CASSLGGFETQYF
D gene: TRBD2; clone size: many; J gene: TRBJ2-1; CDR3 length: 15; V gene: TRBV3-1; CDR3 DNA: TGTGCCAGCAGCCTTAGCGGGGGGTCGAACAATGAGCAGTTCTTC; CDR3 protein: CASSLSGGSNNEQFF
D gene: TRBD1; clone size: NA; J gene: TRBJ2-1; CDR3 length: 13; V gene: TRBV20-1; CDR3 DNA: TGCAGTGCTAGGGGACAGGCAGACAATGAGCAGTTCTTC; CDR3 protein: CSARGQADNEQFF
D gene: NA; clone size: many; J gene: TRBJ2-7; CDR3 length: 15; V gene: TRBV20-1; CDR3 DNA: TGCAGTGCCCGGCTCAATCCTAGCGCCGCGTACGAGCAGTACTTC; CDR3 protein: CSARLNPSAAYEQYF
D gene: TRBD1; clone size: many; J gene: TRBJ2-7; CDR3 length: 13; V gene: TRBV20-1; CDR3 DNA: TGCAGTGCGACCCGGGACAGCAACTACGAGCAGTACTTC; CDR3 protein: CSATRDSNYEQYF
D gene: TRBD1; clone size: few; J gene: TRBJ1-2; CDR3 length: 14; V gene: TRBV10-3; CDR3 DNA: TGTGCCATCAGTGAGAGGGACAGGAGATATGGCTACACCTTC; CDR3 protein: CAISERDRRYGYTF
D gene: NA; clone size: many; J gene: TRBJ2-7; CDR3 length: 16; V gene: TRBV2; CDR3 DNA: TGTGCCAGCACCCCTGGACACTCCTTGGGCTCCTACGAGCAGTACTTC; CDR3 protein: CASTPGHSLGSYEQYF
D gene: TRBD1; clone size: many; J gene: TRBJ1-5; CDR3 length: 16; V gene: TRBV24-1; CDR3 DNA: TGTGCCACCAGTGATCCTACGACAGGGAGCAATCAGCCCCAGCATTTT; CDR3 protein: CATSDPTTGSNQPQHF
D gene: NA; clone size: many; J gene: TRBJ2-7; CDR3 length: 14; V gene: TRBV10-3; CDR3 DNA: TGTGCCATCAGTGGAGACAAGGCTACCTACGAGCAGTACTTC; CDR3 protein: CAISGDKATYEQYF
D gene: NA; clone size: few; J gene: TRBJ1-3; CDR3 length: 14; V gene: TRBV6-1; CDR3 DNA: TGTGCCAGCATCATGGACAGTCCTGGAAACACCATATATTTT; CDR3 protein: CASIMDSPGNTIYF
D gene: TRBD1; clone size: many; J gene: TRBJ1-2; CDR3 length: 16; V gene: TRBV6-6; CDR3 DNA: TGTGCCAGCAGTTACCTTTCCAACAGGGGGCGCGACGGCTACACCTTC; CDR3 protein: CASSYLSNRGRDGYTF
D gene: TRBD1; clone size: NA; J gene: TRBJ1-1; CDR3 length: 16; V gene: TRBV19; CDR3 DNA: TGTGCCAGTAGTAATCCCGGGACAGTTCGTAGTACTGAAGCTTTCTTT; CDR3 protein: CASSNPGTVRSTEAFF
D gene: TRBD2; clone size: NA; J gene: TRBJ2-1; CDR3 length: 14; V gene: TRBV9; CDR3 DNA: TGTGCCAGCAGCGCCCCCACTAGCGGGGGCGAGCAGTTCTTC; CDR3 protein: CASSAPTSGGEQFF
D gene: TRBD1; clone size: many; J gene: TRBJ2-1; CDR3 length: 12; V gene: TRBV30; CDR3 DNA: TGTGCCTGGGACAGGGGGCACTATGAGCAGTTCTTC; CDR3 protein: CAWDRGHYEQFF
D gene: NA; clone size: few; J gene: TRBJ2-7; CDR3 length: 16; V gene: TRBV28; CDR3 DNA: TGTGCCAGCAGTTTATGGGGCAGGGGTGTACACTACGAGCAGTACTTC; CDR3 protein: CASSLWGRGVHYEQYF
D gene: TRBD1; clone size: many; J gene: TRBJ1-2; CDR3 length: 14; V gene: TRBV20-1; CDR3 DNA: TGCAGTGCTAGACTACAGGGGCCAGACTATGGCTACACCTTC; CDR3 protein: CSARLQGPDYGYTF
D gene: TRBD1; clone size: NA; J gene: TRBJ2-2; CDR3 length: 13; V gene: TRBV19; CDR3 DNA: TGTGCCGAGGGACAGACAAACACCGGGGAGCTGTTTTTT; CDR3 protein: CAEGQTNTGELFF
D gene: NA; clone size: many; J gene: TRBJ2-1; CDR3 length: 13; V gene: TRBV11-1; CDR3 DNA: TGTGCCAGCAGCCAGGACAGTGTTAATGAGCAGTTCTTC; CDR3 protein: CASSQDSVNEQFF
D gene: TRBD2; clone size: NA; J gene: TRBJ2-7; CDR3 length: 17; V gene: TRBV4-1; CDR3 DNA: TGCGCCAGCAGCCAAGGGAGTAGCGGGAGTTCCTTCTACGAGCAGTACTTC; CDR3 protein: CASSQGSSGSSFYEQYF
D gene: NA; clone size: few; J gene: TRBJ1-1; CDR3 length: 17; V gene: TRBV4-2; CDR3 DNA: TGTGCCAGCAGCCAAGATACCCGGGGAGGGAAGAACACTGAAGCTTTCTTT; CDR3 protein: CASSQDTRGGKNTEAFF
D gene: TRBD2; clone size: many; J gene: TRBJ2-1; CDR3 length: 15; V gene: TRBV20-1; CDR3 DNA: TGCAGTGCGATAGACAGTAGCGGGGCCTACAATGAGCAGTTCTTC; CDR3 protein: CSAIDSSGAYNEQFF
D gene: NA; clone size: NA; J gene: TRBJ2-1; CDR3 length: 15; V gene: TRBV7-9; CDR3 DNA: TGTGCCGTCGTCGGTGGAGGGAGCTCCTACAATGAGCAGTTCTTC; CDR3 protein: CAVVGGGSSYNEQFF
D gene: NA; clone size: NA; J gene: TRBJ2-6; CDR3 length: 16; V gene: TRBV12-3/TRBV12-4; CDR3 DNA: TGTGCCAGCAGTCGTTTTTGGAAGTCTGGGGCCAACGTCCTGACTTTC; CDR3 protein: CASSRFWKSGANVLTF
D gene: NA; clone size: few; J gene: TRBJ1-5; CDR3 length: 14; V gene: TRBV6-1; CDR3 DNA: TGTGCCAGCAGTGAAATCGCCGTTTATCAGCCCCAGCATTTT; CDR3 protein: CASSEIAVYQPQHF
D gene: TRBD2; clone size: many; J gene: TRBJ2-3; CDR3 length: 19; V gene: TRBV6-2/TRBV6-3; CDR3 DNA: TGTGCCAGCAGCCCGAGATGGACTAGCGGGAGGAGAGCCACAGATACGCAGTATTTT; CDR3 protein: CASSPRWTSGRRATDTQYF